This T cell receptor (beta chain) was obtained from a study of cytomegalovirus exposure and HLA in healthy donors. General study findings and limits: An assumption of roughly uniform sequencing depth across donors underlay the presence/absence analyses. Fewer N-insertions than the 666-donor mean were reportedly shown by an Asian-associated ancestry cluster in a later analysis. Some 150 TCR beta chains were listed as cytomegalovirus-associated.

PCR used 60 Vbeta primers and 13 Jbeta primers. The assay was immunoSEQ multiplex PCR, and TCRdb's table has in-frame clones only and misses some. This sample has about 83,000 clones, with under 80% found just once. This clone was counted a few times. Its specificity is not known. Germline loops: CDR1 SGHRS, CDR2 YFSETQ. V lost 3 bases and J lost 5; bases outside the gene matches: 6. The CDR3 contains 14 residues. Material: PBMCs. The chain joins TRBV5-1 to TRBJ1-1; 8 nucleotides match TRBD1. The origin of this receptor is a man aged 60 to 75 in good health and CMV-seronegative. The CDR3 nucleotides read TGCGCCAGCAGCTCGCTAACAGGGGGGACTGAAGCTTTCTTT. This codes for CASSSLTGGTEAFF.